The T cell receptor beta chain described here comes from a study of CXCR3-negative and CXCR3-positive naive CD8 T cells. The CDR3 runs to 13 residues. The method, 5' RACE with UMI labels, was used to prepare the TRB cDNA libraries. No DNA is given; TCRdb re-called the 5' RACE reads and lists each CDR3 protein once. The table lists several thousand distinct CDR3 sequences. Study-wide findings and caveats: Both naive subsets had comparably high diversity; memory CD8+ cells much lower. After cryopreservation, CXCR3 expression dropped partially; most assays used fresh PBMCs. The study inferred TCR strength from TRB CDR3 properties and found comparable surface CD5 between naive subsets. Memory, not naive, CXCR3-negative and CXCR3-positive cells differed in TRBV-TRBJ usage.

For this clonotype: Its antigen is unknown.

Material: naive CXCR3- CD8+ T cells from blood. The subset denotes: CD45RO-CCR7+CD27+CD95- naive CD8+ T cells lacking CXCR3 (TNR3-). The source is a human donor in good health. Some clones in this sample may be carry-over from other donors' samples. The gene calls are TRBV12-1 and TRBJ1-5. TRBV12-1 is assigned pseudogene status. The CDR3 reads CASRRVCYQPQHF.